The 19 T cell receptor beta chains presented below share a single source sample, sequenced in a study of T cell changes during pregnancy in multiple sclerosis (dated 2019 in TCRdb). Libraries were constructed by the immunoSEQ multiplex PCR assay. Entries here come from immuneACCESS through TCRdb and include only in-frame sequences with V and J called. Some clones fail to appear in such tables; in the studies checked, an unresolved V gene covers under half of the shortfall, and the cause of the remainder is unknown. Counted in this sample were about 93,000 clones; roughly 92% of them appeared once. The ten biggest clones cover just over 2% of the sample. Sequenced material: peripheral blood, taken after pregnancy. These receptors came from a female donor with multiple sclerosis, enrolled in a pregnancy study.

The gene calls are TRBV7-3 and TRBJ1-5; D unresolved. Per the germline V gene, CDR1 is SGHTA and CDR2 is FQGTGA. Trimming took off 2 bases at V and 5 bases at J, with 7 bases between the two ends. This CDR3 is built from 13 residues. CDR3 in amino acids: CASSLQEDQPQHF. The CDR3 region has the DNA TGTGCCAGCAGCTTACAGGAGGATCAGCCCCAGCATTTT.

The rearrangement links TRBV5-1 to TRBJ1-4, with D maybe TRBD1 (5 bases). CDR1 and CDR2 from the germline V gene are SGHRS and YFSETQ. Trimming cost V 3 bases and J 1 base, with 7 bases left between them. The CDR3 has 14 amino acids. CDR3 amino acids: CASSSGQTNEKLFF. CDR3 coding DNA: TGCGCCAGCAGCTCAGGGCAAACTAATGAAAAACTGTTTTTT.

This rearrangement joins TRBV4-3 to TRBJ2-6; weak D call: TRBD2 (6 bases). CDR1 is LGHNA and CDR2 is YSLEER in the germline V gene. The V gene lost 3 bases and the J gene lost 2 bases, with 11 bases spanning the gap. CDR3 length: 16 residues. CDR3 nucleotides: TGCGCCAGCAGCCAGGAAACGGGAGCTGGGGCCAACGTCCTGACTTTC. Protein product: CASSQETGAGANVLTF.

V is TRBV27 and J is TRBJ2-1, with 11 bases fitting TRBD2. Germline CDR1 MNHEY, CDR2 SMNVEV (reference sequence). The V segment lost 4 bases and the J segment 3 bases; nucleotides outside the gene matches: 2. The CDR3 contains 15 residues. The CDR3, as DNA: TGTGCCAGCAGTTATGGGACTAGCGGCTACAATGAGCAGTTCTTC. Encoded protein: CASSYGTSGYNEQFF.

The J gene is TRBJ2-7, the V gene TRBV19; a weak D match, TRBD1 (6 bases). The CDR3 spans 14 residues. V dropped 6 bases and J dropped 0 bases, with 12 bases sitting between them. Germline CDR1 and CDR2: LNHDA and SQIVND (reference sequence). CDR3 loop: CASRTGHLSYEQYF. Here the CDR3 DNA reads TGTGCCAGTAGGACGGGACACCTCTCCTACGAGCAGTACTTC.

DNA for the CDR3: TGTGCCAGCAGGGACTTCCAAGAGACCCAGTACTTC. Its protein product is CASRDFQETQYF. The V gene is TRBV25-1, the J gene TRBJ2-5; tentative D call: TRBD2 (5 bases). CDR1 is MGHDK and CDR2 is SYGVNS in the germline V gene. CDR3 length equals 12 residues. The V end was cut by 6 bases, the J end by 1 base, with 6 bases between.

V is TRBV27 and J is TRBJ1-2; D gene uncertain. This CDR3 is 14 amino acids long. V gave up 1 base and J gave up 3 bases, with 9 bases separating them. The germline V gene encodes CDR1 MNHEY and CDR2 SMNVEV (reference sequence). CDR3: CASSLLAGDYGYTF. The CDR3 coding sequence is TGTGCCAGCAGTTTATTGGCGGGAGACTATGGCTACACCTTC.

The rearrangement uses TRBV5-1 and TRBJ2-3; TRBD1 might be the D (5 bases). This CDR3 region has 13 residues. V was pared by 4 bases and J by 3 bases, with 9 bases between. Germline V gene data show CDR1 as SGHRS and CDR2 as YFSETQ. As DNA, the CDR3 is TGCGCCAGCAGCCCAAGGACAACAGATACGCAGTATTTT. It yields the protein CASSPRTTDTQYF.

In this sample, this clone turned up once. DNA of the CDR3: TGTGCCAGCAGCTATGTAGCGGGGGGGCCAGATACGCAGTATTTT. Protein: CASSYVAGGPDTQYF. This chain connects TRBV11-2 to TRBJ2-3, with 11 bases identical to TRBD2. The CDR3 spans 15 residues. CDR1 SGHAT and CDR2 FQNNGV come from the germline V gene. V was pared by 4 bases and J by 4 bases, with 4 bases of the junction left unmatched.

The chain employs TRBV27 and TRBJ2-7, with D hard to call. V lost 2 bases, J lost 6 bases, and 17 bases lay in between. The length of the CDR3 is 15 residues. CDR1 and CDR2 (germline): MNHEY, SMNVEV (reference sequence). The DNA for the CDR3 is TGTGCCAGCAGTTTAAGCAGCGAAATCACCGGCGAGCAGTACTTC. This gives the protein CASSLSSEITGEQYF.

The chain has TRBV6-6 and TRBJ2-1, with TRBD1 matching 8 bases. The CDR3 covers 14 residues. V shed 8 bases and J 3 bases; nucleotides not matched to a gene: 6. Germline-derived CDR1 and CDR2 are MNHNY and SVGAGI (reference sequence). The CDR3 nucleotides read TGTGCCAGCGGAGACAGGGGCGTCTACAATGAGCAGTTCTTC. Protein: CASGDRGVYNEQFF.

The gene calls are TRBV4-3 and TRBJ2-7, with 9 bases matching TRBD2. The CDR3 has 14 amino acids. With 0 bases clipped from V and 7 bases from J, the junction kept 4 bases outside the gene matches. The germline V gene encodes CDR1 LGHNA and CDR2 YSLEER. CDR3 in DNA: TGCGCCAGCAGCCAAGATGGGACTAGCCGAGAGCAGTACTTC. It specifies CASSQDGTSREQYF.

The table lists this clone with a count of one. This chain links TRBV6-1 with TRBJ1-2; 12 nucleotides line up with TRBD1. Germline loops: CDR1 MNHNS, CDR2 SASEGT. The CDR3 has 16 amino acids. J gave up 5 bases and V 1 base, and 5 bases lay outside the gene matches. As DNA, the CDR3 is TGTGCCAGCAGTGAAGTCGCGGGACAGGGGGCGTATGGCTACACCTTC. Protein: CASSEVAGQGAYGYTF.

This clone was observed a few times. The chain has TRBV7-2 and TRBJ2-5, with TRBD2 identical over 12 bases. The germline V gene encodes CDR1 SGHTA and CDR2 FQGNSA. After removal of 3 bases from V and 5 bases from J, the junction contained 7 bases not matched to a gene. The CDR3 extends over 16 amino acids. The DNA for the CDR3 is TGTGCCAGCAGCTTCAGGACTAGCGGGATGGGGGAGACCCAGTACTTC. Its translation: CASSFRTSGMGETQYF.

The V gene is TRBV30, the J gene TRBJ2-3; a weak D match, TRBD1 (6 bases). V was shortened by 3 bases and J by 1 base, with 14 bases between the two germline ends. The CDR3 is 15 residues long. Germline values: CDR1 GTSNPN, CDR2 SVGIG (reference sequence). CDR3 nucleotide sequence: TGTGCCTGGAGCCAAACAGGGCGCGGCACAGATACGCAGTATTTT. This sequence encodes CAWSQTGRGTDTQYF. Full variable domain (rest looked up from reference TRBV30 and TRBJ2-3): SQTIHQWPATLVQPVGSPLSLECTVEGTSNPNLYWYRQAAGRGLQLLFYSVGIGQISSEVPQNLSASRPQDRQFILSSKKLLLSDSGFYLCAWSQTGRGTDTQYFGPGTRLTVL.

In its sample, this clone was seen once. The chain couples TRBV5-1 to TRBJ2-7; 10 bases are shared with TRBD2. The CDR3 extends over 15 amino acids. Germline V lookup: CDR1 SGHRS, CDR2 YFSETQ. J lost 1 base, V lost 5 bases, and 6 bases had no gene match. Here the CDR3 DNA reads TGCGCCAGCAGGACCGGGACTAGCGATTCCTACGAGCAGTACTTC. It yields the protein CASRTGTSDSYEQYF. The whole variable domain, filled in from reference TRBV5-1 and TRBJ2-7, reads KAGVTQTPRYLIKTRGQQVTLSCSPISGHRSVSWYQQTPGQGLQFLFEYFSETQRNKGNFPGRFSGRQFSNSRSEMNVSTLELGDSALYLCASRTGTSDSYEQYFGPGTRLTVT.

This clone has only one observation. V gene TRBV5-6 combines with J gene TRBJ2-3; 9 bases map to TRBD2. The V segment lost 4 bases and the J segment 0 bases; nucleotides outside the gene matches: 9. Germline V gene sequence: CDR1 SGHDT, CDR2 YYEEEE. The CDR3 spans 17 residues. As DNA, the CDR3 is TGTGCCAGCAGCGAGTCCCGGCGGGGGGGGAGCACAGATACGCAGTATTTT. It encodes CASSESRRGGSTDTQYF.

The V gene is TRBV19, the J gene TRBJ2-3; D is undetermined. Looked up from germline, CDR1 is LNHDA and CDR2 is SQIVND (reference sequence). The CDR3 runs to 15 residues. V lost 5 bases to trimming and J lost 2 bases, with 14 bases between them. In nucleotides, the CDR3 is TGTGCCAGTAGTTCCCTAGTAACTTTCACAGATACGCAGTATTTT. Its translation: CASSSLVTFTDTQYF.

The V call is TRBV30, the J call TRBJ1-5, with 8 bases lining up with TRBD1. The germline V gene encodes CDR1 GTSNPN and CDR2 SVGIG (reference sequence). Trimming cost V 4 bases and J 5 bases; bases outside gene matches: 1. The CDR3 sequence is 12 residues long. This CDR3 reads CAWTGGDQPQHF. In DNA, the CDR3 is TGTGCCTGGACAGGGGGCGATCAGCCCCAGCATTTT.